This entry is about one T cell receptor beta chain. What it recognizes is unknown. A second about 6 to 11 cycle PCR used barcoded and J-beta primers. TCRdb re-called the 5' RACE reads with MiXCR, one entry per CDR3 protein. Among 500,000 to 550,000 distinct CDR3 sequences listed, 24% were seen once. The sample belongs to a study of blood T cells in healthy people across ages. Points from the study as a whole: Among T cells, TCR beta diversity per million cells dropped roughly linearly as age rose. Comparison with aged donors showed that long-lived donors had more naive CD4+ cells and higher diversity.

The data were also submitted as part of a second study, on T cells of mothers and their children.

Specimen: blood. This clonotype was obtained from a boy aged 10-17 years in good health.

The CDR3 coding sequence is TGCAGTGCGGGTATAGCGGGAGGGTCCTACGAGCAGTACTTC. This gives the protein CSAGIAGGSYEQYF. The chain employs TRBV20-1 and TRBJ2-7; 11 nucleotides align to TRBD2. Germline lookup yields CDR1 DFQATT and CDR2 SNEGSKA (reference sequence). V lost 6 bases to trimming and J lost 1 base; unmatched junction nucleotides: 5. This CDR3 has 14 residues.